This note documents a single T cell receptor (beta chain) sequence. Its target is unknown. The CDR3 loop spans 16 amino acids. V was clipped by 4 bases and J by 3 bases, with 17 bases between them. Germline V lookup: CDR1 PRHDT, CDR2 FYEKMQ (reference sequence). This sample is drawn from a study of cytomegalovirus exposure and HLA in healthy donors. Primers for the PCR totalled 60 Vbeta and 13 Jbeta. The method was immunoSEQ multiplex PCR; TCRdb's version includes in-frame clones alone and lacks a portion of them. The table has under 200,000 clones, 60% to 80% seen once. Findings and caveats of the study: Published work reported that the classifier diagnosed cytomegalovirus status with high specificity and sensitivity. There were several of the most significant clusters that appeared linked to common viral pathogens in a later analysis. Listed as cytomegalovirus-associated were around 160 TCR beta chains.

Sequenced input: PBMCs. The chain joins TRBV13 to TRBJ2-3, with TRBD2 as a possible D gene (5 bases). This receptor was obtained from a female donor in good health and CMV-seronegative. CDR3 coding DNA: TGTGCCAGCAGCTCCGGACTGTACCGTTATACAGATACGCAGTATTTT. Residues: CASSSGLYRYTDTQYF.